The T cell receptor beta chain described here comes from a study of Ad26.COV2.S vaccination and SARS-CoV-2 variants. Study information: Once or twice, 56 days apart, Ad26.COV2.S was delivered intramuscularly.

This clone came up a few times. What it binds is not known. Regarding the study as a whole: Those who received the vaccine showed greater spike-specific TCR breadth than those given placebo. Breadth and depth estimates from TCRs may understate total T cell responses.

Trimming left V 8 bases short and J 7 bases short, with 20 bases between. The CDR3 sequence is 14 residues long. The germline CDR1 and CDR2 sequences are SNHLY and FYNNEI. Clones were sequenced by immunoSEQ multiplex PCR, and TCRdb holds only the in-frame ones, with some missing. The sample consists of 300,000 to 350,000 clones, roughly 90% of them appearing once. Treatment reported: 19 received Ad26.COV2.S at low or high dose, single or two shots; 5 received placebo; per-sample allocation not given. After the first vaccine or placebo injection, samples were drawn on day 63. The gene calls are TRBV2 and TRBJ1-2; D ambiguous. This receptor was taken from a person between 18 and 59 years old who received the Ad26.COV2.S COVID-19 vaccine or a placebo. The specimen comprised peripheral blood, sampled in a trial of Ad26.COV2.S vaccine versus placebo. Here the CDR3 DNA reads TGTGCCAGCTGGGCGGGAGGGTCTTCTCGTGGCTACACCTTC. Translated, it gives CASWAGGSSRGYTF.